This record covers a single T cell receptor (beta chain). Its binding antigen is unknown. Base qualities are not recorded, but no much larger clone differs from it by a single base. This sample was taken from a study of T cell repertoires in ileal Crohn's disease (dated by TCRdb to about 2019). The study in broad terms: The median duration of disease was 7.5 to 9.5 years, and at the time of surgery roughly 38% of patients were active smokers. A total of about 170 mucosal samples from 57 patients were sequenced, collected from several sites on the surgical specimen and at postoperative endoscopy. Surgery was performed for a complication in all patients, with stricturing disease in roughly 60% and penetrating disease in 39%. About half of the patients received postoperative therapy: about a dozen received thiopurines and 18 received anti-TNF agents. A prospective multicentre cohort supplied the 55 to 65 Crohn's disease patients whose TCR repertoires were analysed. The study was conducted in parallel with a multicentre cohort that was designed to identify predictors of early endoscopic recurrence following ileocolonic resection. Endoscopic postoperative recurrence was defined as a Rutgeerts score above i0.

The trim is 5 bases for V and 2 bases for J, with a gap of 13 bases between the germline ends. Sequences SGHVS (CDR1) and FQNEAQ (CDR2) are obtained from the germline V gene. Taken from cysteine to valine, the CDR3 has 14 residues. Only the CDR3 part of the read is kept: 42 bases, read in frame from the first base. Summary of the overall study and its limitations: Patients who were active smokers at surgery had a significantly higher proportion of clonal expansions than non-smokers (around 24% vs 18%, p=0.02). Only a subgroup of patients, of unstated size, had their mucosal CD4 and CD8 T cells sorted and sequenced. Sorted CD8 T cells carried more high-frequency clones than CD4 T cells, suggesting mucosal expansions were mainly CD8. Endoscopic recurrence was linked to a higher percentage of high-frequency clones at surgery, and recurrence occurred in every patient whose clonality exceeded 26.8% (18/57).

To be eligible, patients had to be adults with ileal or ileocolonic Crohn's disease and an indication for ileocolonic resection. Before DNA extraction, whole ileal mucosal biopsies were kept frozen at -80 degrees C. Genomic DNA was extracted from frozen whole biopsies with a TRizol-based method and quantified on a NanoDrop 2000 spectrophotometer. For commercial TCRB immunosequencing, about 500 nanograms of biopsy DNA were submitted for each sample. CDR3 regions were amplified from genomic DNA by Adaptive Biotechnology using a two-step, amplification bias-controlled multiplex PCR. Primers for every V and J gene segment were used in the first PCR, and barcodes and Illumina adapters were added in the second PCR. CDR3 libraries were sequenced using an Illumina instrument. The authors' analysis ran thus. The analysis used both the pipelines supplied by the vendor and custom analysis of the raw data in R/Bioconductor with R version 3.3.0. Clonality, which ranges from 0 to 1, was calculated as the inverse of the normalised Shannon entropy across all productive clones. High-frequency clones were defined as the repertoire share of the top 100 clones, retaining only clones passing a 95% confidence test. Overlap between samples was measured with the Morisita-Horn index, while repertoire diversity was measured with the Simpson index. The clones in this table, taken by TCRdb from immuneACCESS, are in-frame only. Not every clone is retained; where verified, under half of the shortfall comes from an unresolved V gene, and the cause of the rest is unknown. That table is the source of V, J and clone size, and D and trimming were worked out from the DNA. The sample table records about 2,200 clones; around 79% of these occur just once. The ten largest clones represent more than 15% of the sample.

The sequenced material came from ileal tissue. The sequence was obtained from an adult with Crohn's disease. Here the chain combines TRBV7-8 and TRBJ2-7; the D segment could be TRBD1, given 5 matching bases. The CDR3 here reads CASSLSRVPYEQYV. The base sequence is TGTGCCAGCAGCCTGTCCAGGGTACCCTACGAGCAGTACGTC.